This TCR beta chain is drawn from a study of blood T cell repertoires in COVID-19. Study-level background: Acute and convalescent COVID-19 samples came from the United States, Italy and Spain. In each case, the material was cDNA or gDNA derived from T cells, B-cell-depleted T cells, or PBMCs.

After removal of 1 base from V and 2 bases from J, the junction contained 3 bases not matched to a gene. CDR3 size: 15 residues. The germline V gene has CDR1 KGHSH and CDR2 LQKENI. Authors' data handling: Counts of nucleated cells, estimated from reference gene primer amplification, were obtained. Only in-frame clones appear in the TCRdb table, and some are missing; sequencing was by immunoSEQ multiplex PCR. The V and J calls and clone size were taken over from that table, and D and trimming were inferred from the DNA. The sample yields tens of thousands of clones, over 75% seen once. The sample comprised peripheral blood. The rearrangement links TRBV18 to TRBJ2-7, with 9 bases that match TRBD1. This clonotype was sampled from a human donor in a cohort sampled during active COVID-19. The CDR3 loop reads CASSPQGQGPYEQYF. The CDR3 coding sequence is TGTGCCAGCTCACCACAGGGACAGGGTCCCTACGAGCAGTACTTC.